These T cell receptor beta chains were read from a single sample in a study of blood T cell repertoires in COVID-19. Method: immunoSEQ multiplex PCR; TCRdb's copy keeps in-frame clones and lacks some. Of more than 70,000 clones in the sample, less than 90% were seen once. The sample consisted of peripheral blood. The receptor source for this set is a woman aged 80 or over with acute or convalescent COVID-19. CDR3s include the opening cysteine and the closing phenylalanine or tryptophan.

CDR3 protein	CDR3 length	J gene	V gene
CASSQTGLAWGDTQYF	16	TRBJ2-3	TRBV3-1/TRBV3-2
CASSLGALFQETQYF	15	TRBJ2-5	TRBV5-8
CASSTYYEQYF	11	TRBJ2-7	TRBV6-2/TRBV6-3
CASSRTSGGASSYEQYF	17	TRBJ2-7	TRBV7-9
CASSPWDRGLGAEAFF	16	TRBJ1-1	TRBV7-2
CASSRGAAASGNTIYF	16	TRBJ1-3	TRBV7-8
CASSLTSAGRNTEAFF	16	TRBJ1-1	TRBV7-3
CASSISNSNEKLFF	14	TRBJ1-4	TRBV5-1
CASSYGQKLNYGYTF	15	TRBJ1-2	TRBV6-5
CASRMGGSYNSPLHF	15	TRBJ1-6	TRBV14
CASNQGAAETQYF	13	TRBJ2-5	TRBV5-1
CSVQGSNTGELFF	13	TRBJ2-2	TRBV29-1
CAGPIGGDRNSPLHF	15	TRBJ1-6	TRBV30
CASRKTGTSYGYTF	14	TRBJ1-2	TRBV6-5
CASRRGSYGYTF	12	TRBJ1-2	TRBV12-3/TRBV12-4
CASSLLAGQEGQYF	14	TRBJ2-5	TRBV18
CASSRDVPGQGETQYF	16	TRBJ2-5	TRBV14
CASSLVPGGSSYEQYF	16	TRBJ2-7	TRBV5-1
CASSLRARTGTQETQYF	17	TRBJ2-5	TRBV11-3
CATAGRLGEQFF	12	TRBJ2-1	TRBV24-1
CASSWQGRTNEKLFF	15	TRBJ1-4	TRBV28
CASSLRGTDTQYF	13	TRBJ2-3	TRBV5-6
CASSYSVTGQGNYGYTF	17	TRBJ1-2	TRBV6-2/TRBV6-3
CASSITGGTAPLHF	14	TRBJ1-6	TRBV19
CASSLDRGGGYTF	13	TRBJ1-2	TRBV12-3/TRBV12-4
CASSFSGRDTDTQYF	15	TRBJ2-3	TRBV27
CASSLEAAGTEAFF	14	TRBJ1-1	TRBV5-4
CASSLQFNSPLHF	13	TRBJ1-6	TRBV5-5
CASRGWTGGTYEQYF	15	TRBJ2-7	TRBV3-1/TRBV3-2
CATRAPGQGNTGELFF	16	TRBJ2-2	TRBV19
CASSGEGTGAIGYTF	15	TRBJ1-2	TRBV5-4
CALLVGSDSYEQYF	14	TRBJ2-7	TRBV6-5
CASSSTGGEGYTF	13	TRBJ1-2	TRBV7-3
CASGTSGYEQYF	12	TRBJ2-7	TRBV9
CASSSGTGGYEQYF	14	TRBJ2-7	TRBV2
CASSVRGSSYNEQFF	15	TRBJ2-1	TRBV9
CASSGHRVSGANVLTF	16	TRBJ2-6	TRBV9
CASSFQTTGSGNTIYF	16	TRBJ1-3	TRBV7-2
CASSIFSGGPGYGYTF	16	TRBJ1-2	TRBV19
CASSYLMNTEAFF	13	TRBJ1-1	TRBV6-6
CASTSTGTGNNEQFF	15	TRBJ2-1	TRBV19
CASSMRDTGELFF	13	TRBJ2-2	TRBV19
CASSEAGAVGGYTF	14	TRBJ1-2	TRBV2
CASRAQGASTEAFF	14	TRBJ1-1	TRBV2
CASSRDWRDTQYF	13	TRBJ2-3	TRBV12-3/TRBV12-4
CASSLRDRGAQFF	13	TRBJ2-1	TRBV7-8
CASSGLWDRGLREKLFF	17	TRBJ1-4	TRBV6-1
CASSYPRLAGVTDTQYF	17	TRBJ2-3	TRBV6-2/TRBV6-3
CAIRGDRGQGSPLHF	15	TRBJ1-6	TRBV10-3
CATSDSHFGLGVVNEQFF	18	TRBJ2-1	TRBV24-1